This entry describes one T cell receptor beta chain. The target antigen is unknown. The data originate from a study of cytomegalovirus exposure and HLA in healthy donors. Findings and limits, study-wide: In a later analysis, at a false discovery rate of 0.05, 15,000 to 20,000 TCR beta sequences were associated with HLA alleles. The HLA-A and HLA-B alleles of most subjects were reportedly predicted accurately from TCR beta sequences.

The PCR was carried out with 60 Vbeta primers and 13 Jbeta primers. Generated by immunoSEQ multiplex PCR, the TCRdb table keeps only in-frame clones and is missing some. This table has 110,000 to 150,000 clones, 75% to 90% appearing once. The germline V gene has CDR1 SGHRS and CDR2 YFSETQ. This CDR3 is 17 amino acids long. With 2 bases clipped from V and 7 bases from J, the junction kept 14 bases outside the gene matches. Material: PBMCs. This sequence originates from a female donor in good health and CMV-seronegative. This rearrangement joins TRBV5-1 to TRBJ2-1; TRBD1 matches at 8 bases. The CDR3 loop reads CASSLGQGSLTVNEQFF. The CDR3 DNA is TGCGCCAGCAGCTTAGGACAGGGAAGCTTGACTGTAAATGAGCAGTTCTTC.